The present T cell receptor (beta chain) was sequenced within a study of T cell responses to AZD1222 COVID-19 vaccine. The study's findings and limits: Unmutated variant regions are reportedly targeted by nearly half of spike-specific TCRs. Baseline seropositivity occurred in only a handful of AZD1222 recipients.

Using immunoSEQ multiplex PCR, the repertoire was profiled, and TCRdb retains in-frame clones only, with some absent. The profile covers more than 100,000 clones, with over 80% appearing a single time and 11% to 15% taken by the ten largest. In this sample, this clone turned up many times. Its cognate antigen is unknown. V was trimmed by 0 bases and J by 7 bases, leaving 7 bases between them. CDR3 length: 14 residues. Germline assignment: CDR1 MRHNA and CDR2 SNTAGT. The chain uses TRBV6-4 and TRBJ1-6; D is undetermined. This TCR was recovered from an adult in good health. The material was peripheral blood, obtained on day 0 of AZD1222 vaccination. The CDR3 sequence is CASSDSAENSPLHF. In DNA, the CDR3 is TGTGCCAGCAGTGACTCGGCAGAAAATTCACCCCTCCACTTT.